This T cell receptor (beta chain) was retrieved from a study of T cell changes during pregnancy in multiple sclerosis. V lost 3 bases and J lost 4; bases outside the gene matches: 4. The germline V gene encodes CDR1 LNHDA and CDR2 SQIVND (reference sequence). The CDR3 runs 15 residues. Some clones are missing from TCRdb's copy, which holds only in-frame ones; the method was immunoSEQ multiplex PCR. This table holds 50,000 to 65,000 clones, about 90% found once. This clonotype originated in a female donor in good health, enrolled as a control in a pregnancy study. The sequenced sample was peripheral blood, obtained in the third trimester of pregnancy. The chain uses TRBV19 and TRBJ1-5; 9 bases are shared with TRBD1. For the CDR3, the DNA is TGTGCCAGTAGTATGGACAGGGGCCTTAATCAGCCCCAGCATTTT. Its translation is CASSMDRGLNQPQHF. Using reference TRBV19 and TRBJ1-5 for the parts outside the CDR3, the full variable domain is DGGITQSPKYLFRKEGQNVTLSCEQNLNHDAMYWYRQDPGQGLRLIYYSQIVNDFQKGDIAEGYSVSREKKESFPLTVTSAQKNPTAFYLCASSMDRGLNQPQHFGDGTRLSIL.